The 20 T cell receptor beta chains below all came from one sample that was sequenced in a study of blood T cell repertoires in COVID-19. Clones were read by immunoSEQ multiplex PCR, and TCRdb kept only the in-frame ones, dropping some. The table includes about 280,000 clones, roughly nine tenths detected once. Sequencing input: peripheral blood. The receptors shown here come from a man between 40 and 49 years old with active or convalescent COVID-19.

The chain uses TRBV2 and TRBJ1-2; TRBD1 matches 8 bases. The CDR3 has 14 amino acids. In germline, CDR1 is SNHLY, CDR2 FYNNEI. Germline trimming cut 5 bases from V and 0 bases from J; bases unmatched to any gene: 2. In nucleotides, the CDR3 is TGTGCCAGCAGTCCGGACAGGGCTAACTATGGCTACACCTTC. Protein sequence: CASSPDRANYGYTF.

Of note for this clone: Other DNA variants within this sample encode the same CDR3. The rearrangement uses TRBV19 and TRBJ1-5; D gene unclear. The CDR3 consists of 12 residues. Germline CDR1 is LNHDA and CDR2 is SQIVND (reference sequence). Between the trimmed V and J ends, which lost 6 bases and 6 bases, there was a span of 9 bases. The CDR3 coding sequence is TGTGCCAGTAGCCCTAGAGGTCAGCCCCAGCATTTT. Its protein product is CASSPRGQPQHF.

J is TRBJ2-5 and V is TRBV2, with TRBD2 identical over 11 bases. V shed 4 bases and J 2 bases; nucleotides not matched to a gene: 3. The germline CDR1 and CDR2 sequences are SNHLY and FYNNEI. This CDR3 region has 15 residues. The CDR3 region is CASSAPSGGQETQYF. CDR3 nucleotides: TGTGCCAGCAGTGCCCCTAGCGGGGGGCAAGAGACCCAGTACTTC.

The V gene is TRBV3-1 (or the pseudogene TRBV3-2), the J gene TRBJ2-7, with D perhaps matching TRBD1 (7 bases). Trimming stripped 4 bases from V and 0 bases from J, with 13 bases between. Germline assignment: CDR1 LGHDT and CDR2 YNNKEL (reference sequence). The length of the CDR3 is 15 residues. DNA of the CDR3: TGTGCCAGCAGCCCGCGACAGGGAGGCTCCTACGAGCAGTACTTC. Protein sequence: CASSPRQGGSYEQYF.

The gene calls are TRBV24-1 and TRBJ1-5; D is unresolved. The CDR3 is 14 amino acids. With 4 bases removed from V and 2 bases from J, the gap between germline ends came to 8 bases. Germline V lookup: CDR1 KGHDR, CDR2 SFDVKD. The DNA for the CDR3 is TGTGCCACCAGTGAGACATACGGCAATCAGCCCCAGCATTTT. Translating it yields CATSETYGNQPQHF.

This chain connects TRBV5-1 to TRBJ2-5, with D possibly matching TRBD2 (6 bases). Germline V lookup: CDR1 SGHRS, CDR2 YFSETQ. The CDR3 is made up of 14 amino acids. Trimming pared 1 base from V and 2 bases from J, leaving 9 bases between. The chain's CDR3 is CASSLLATQETQYF. CDR3 DNA sequence: TGCGCCAGCAGCTTGCTAGCGACGCAAGAGACCCAGTACTTC.

This clone appeared a single time. The chain links TRBV5-1 to TRBJ1-3; unclear D gene. The CDR3 sequence is 16 residues long. V was clipped by 0 bases and J by 1 base, with 11 bases between them. In germline, CDR1 is SGHRS, CDR2 YFSETQ. CDR3 loop: CASSLVPGESGNTIYF. The CDR3, as DNA: TGCGCCAGCAGCTTGGTCCCCGGGGAATCTGGAAACACCATATATTTT.

This clone was seen once. This chain joins TRBV6-5 and TRBJ1-2; 7 positions agree with TRBD1. The length of the CDR3 is 13 residues. Germline V gene lookup returns CDR1 MNHEY and CDR2 SVGAGI. Losses at the gene ends were 2 bases for V and 6 bases for J; bases not matched to a gene: 3. The CDR3 nucleotides are TGTGCCAGCAGTTACGAAGGGGGCAATGGCTACACCTTC. Amino acids: CASSYEGGNGYTF.

This clone was seen ten or more times. J is TRBJ2-2 and V is TRBV7-9, with 8 bases lining up with TRBD2. In germline, CDR1 is SEHNR, CDR2 FQNEAQ (reference sequence). The CDR3 contains 15 residues. Unmatched junction bases numbered 5, after V lost 2 bases and J lost 6 bases. The CDR3: CASSLREGSPGELFF. The CDR3 DNA reads as TGTGCCAGCAGCTTACGGGAGGGGAGCCCCGGGGAGCTGTTTTTT.

The chain couples TRBV2 to TRBJ1-2; possibly TRBD1 for D (5 bases). The V gene lost 8 bases and the J gene lost 2 bases, with 12 bases spanning the gap. Germline V gives CDR1 SNHLY, CDR2 FYNNEI. The CDR3 consists of 13 residues. CDR3: CASGGEENYGYTF. The CDR3 DNA follows: TGTGCCAGCGGGGGGGAAGAAAACTATGGCTACACCTTC. The whole variable domain, remainder taken from reference TRBV2 and TRBJ1-2, is EPEVTQTPSHQVTQMGQEVILRCVPISNHLYFYWYRQILGQKVEFLVSFYNNEISEKSEIFDDQFSVERPDGSNFTLKIRSTKLEDSAMYFCASGGEENYGYTFGSGTRLTVV.

The chain couples TRBV7-9 to TRBJ1-5, with unresolved D. The V end was cut by 2 bases, the J end by 4 bases, with 3 bases between. Germline V gene lookup returns CDR1 SEHNR and CDR2 FQNEAQ (reference sequence). CDR3 length: 12 residues. CDR3 amino acids: CASSLLNQPQHF. The CDR3 DNA sequence: TGTGCCAGCAGCTTACTAAATCAGCCCCAGCATTTT.

The J gene is TRBJ1-1, the V gene TRBV18; 9 nucleotides align to TRBD1. V dropped 2 bases and J dropped 0; count of bases not matched to a gene: 4. CDR1 is KGHSH and CDR2 is LQKENI in the germline V gene. The CDR3 consists of 16 residues. Written as DNA, the CDR3 is TGTGCCAGCTCACCAGGACAGGGGCCCATGAACACTGAAGCTTTCTTT. Residues: CASSPGQGPMNTEAFF. Supplemented by reference TRBV18 and TRBJ1-1, the full variable domain reads NAGVMQNPRHLVRRRGQEARLRCSPMKGHSHVYWYRQLPEEGLKFMVYLQKENIIDESGMPKERFSAEFPKEGPSILRIQQVVRGDSAAYFCASSPGQGPMNTEAFFGQGTRLTVV.

The V gene is TRBV3-1 (or the pseudogene TRBV3-2), the J gene TRBJ1-1, with D possibly being TRBD1 (5 bases). Deletions cut 6 bases from V and 11 bases from J, with 13 bases between. Germline V gene data show CDR1 as LGHDT and CDR2 as YNNKEL (reference sequence). There are 11 residues in the CDR3. As DNA, the CDR3 is TGTGCCAGCAGTCAGGGTCCGACGGCTTTCTTT. It specifies CASSQGPTAFF.

The chain couples TRBV6-5 to TRBJ2-1, with 9 bases lining up with TRBD1. CDR1 MNHEY and CDR2 SVGAGI come from the germline V gene. The CDR3 runs 14 residues. The J segment lost 4 bases and the V segment lost 6 bases, leaving 4 bases of the junction unmatched. The chain's CDR3 is CASSETGGYNEQFF. In nucleotides, the CDR3 is TGTGCCAGCAGCGAGACAGGGGGTTACAATGAGCAGTTCTTC.

The gene calls are TRBV5-6 and TRBJ2-2, with D unclear. Looked up from germline, CDR1 is SGHDT and CDR2 is YYEEEE. The germline V and J ends were trimmed by 2 bases and 7 bases, with 12 bases remaining between them. The CDR3 covers 14 residues. The CDR3 bases are TGTGCCAGCAGCTTTCGGGTTCTATACGGGGAGCTGTTTTTT. Its protein product is CASSFRVLYGELFF.

The chain carries TRBV2 and TRBJ2-5; 10 nucleotides match TRBD2. The CDR3 has 13 amino acids. CDR1 SNHLY and CDR2 FYNNEI come from the germline V gene. The J segment lost 3 bases and the V segment lost 11 bases, leaving 6 bases of the junction unmatched. The CDR3 bases are TGTGCCGTCACCGGACTAGCGGAAGAGACCCAGTACTTC. It specifies CAVTGLAEETQYF.

The rearrangement uses TRBV3-1 (or the pseudogene TRBV3-2) and TRBJ2-1; perhaps TRBD1 as D (5 bases). The germline V gene encodes CDR1 LGHDT and CDR2 YNNKEL (reference sequence). The CDR3 totals 15 residues. The ends were cut back, 0 bases at V and 8 bases at J, with 14 bases in the middle. CDR3 bases: TGTGCCAGCAGCCAAGATGGGAAGGGGCGCCATGAGCAGTTCTTC. This translates into CASSQDGKGRHEQFF.

This chain links TRBV19 with TRBJ1-5, with D perhaps TRBD1 (6 bases). The V and J ends lost 7 bases and 4 bases respectively, with 11 bases between them. CDR3 size: 13 residues. CDR1 and CDR2 (germline): LNHDA, SQIVND (reference sequence). CDR3 coding DNA: TGTGCCAGTACACGACAGGAGAATCAGCCCCAGCATTTT. Protein product: CASTRQENQPQHF.

Comment on this clone: The junction departs from germline at one end; a sequencing error may be responsible. The chain recombines TRBV25-1 with TRBJ1-1; perhaps TRBD1 as D (6 bases). CDR1 is MGHDK, CDR2 SYGVNS, per germline. The length of the CDR3 is 13 residues. The CDR3, as DNA: TGTGCCAGCCGTGAGGGGGGGAACACTGAAGCTTTCTTT. Translating it yields CASREGGNTEAFF.

The V call is TRBV4-2, the J call TRBJ2-1, with TRBD2 matching 15 bases. The CDR3 runs to 16 residues. V dropped 2 bases and J dropped 7; count of bases not matched to a gene: 3. The germline CDR1 and CDR2 sequences are LGHNA and YNFKEQ. Written as DNA, the CDR3 is TGTGCCAGCAGCCAAAGGGGACTAGCGGGAGGAAATGAGCAGTTCTTC. It specifies CASSQRGLAGGNEQFF.